The clone carrying this T cell receptor beta chain turned up a few times. These data originate in a study of identical twins. TCRdb fed the 5' RACE reads into MiXCR, producing one record per CDR3 protein. The sample consists of hundreds of thousands of distinct CDR3 sequences, around 5.7% of them appearing once. This CDR3 region has 14 residues. The J segment lost 6 bases and the V segment lost 6 bases, leaving 7 bases of the junction unmatched. From germline, CDR1 is MNHNS and CDR2 SASEGT. Sequencing was done on a sample of naive T cells sorted from blood. This chain connects TRBV6-1 to TRBJ1-4, with 7 positions matching TRBD1. This clonotype was sampled from a man aged 18 to 29 in good health. CDR3 in DNA: TGTGCCAGCAGACACGGACAGGTCGATGAAAAACTGTTTTTT. It codes for CASRHGQVDEKLFF.